The entry below describes one TCR beta chain. Its antigen remains unidentified. Base quality data are lacking; no much larger clone is found one base away. Participants in the prospective study were aged roughly 18 to 100 years, lived in 20 to 30 United States geographic areas, and enrolled through a virtual design. In the prospective study, participants were assigned to cohorts based on the clinical history participants reported in a screening survey and a study questionnaire. Exposed participants were defined as having been in contact with someone with a PCR-confirmed or clinician-diagnosed COVID-19 case within 2 weeks of study entry. In the prospective study, mobile phlebotomists collected whole blood, serum and a nasopharyngeal or oropharyngeal swab from each participant. Additional blood draws and questionnaires over a 2-month period could optionally be provided by prospective study participants. Prospective study blood samples were shipped either frozen or at room temperature before DNA extraction.

The data were taken from a study of blood T cell repertoires in COVID-19 (dated by TCRdb to between 2020 and 2021). Some background on the complete study: Samples covering the acute and convalescent phases of COVID-19 were provided by collaborators in the United States, Italy and Spain. The dataset comprised deeply sampled blood TCRbeta repertoires from subjects exposed to, actively infected with, or recovered from COVID-19. HLA class I and class II types, where available, came from metadata supplied by the sample provider rather than from assay-based typing. The repertoires were released in a freely available public database intended as a resource for research on the immune response to SARS-CoV-2. The material from the prospective study consisted of cDNA or gDNA derived from T cells, B-cell-depleted T cells, or PBMCs. The sample metadata nearly always contained a de-identified subject ID, COVID-19 status, age in years and sex. Samples were obtained from the ongoing ImmuneRACE study (first 160 participants) and from about 1,300 subjects provided by 6 global collaborators.

The CDR3 sequence holds 13 residues, the cysteine and phenylalanine included. Only CDR3 DNA is held: 39 bases, read in frame from base 1. For this chain, trimming is 3 bases at the V end and 6 bases at the J end, and the number of junction bases without a gene match is 3. The germline V gene gives CDR1 as SGHNT and CDR2 as YENEEA. The immunoSEQ Assay, a bias-controlled multiplex PCR, was used to amplify TCRbeta CDR3 regions from genomic DNA. On the authors' methods: The number of nucleated cells in each sample was estimated from the amplification of reference gene primers within the assay. To quantify the absolute abundance of each unique TCRbeta CDR3 rearrangement, sequence reads were collapsed and filtered. For each sample, productive Simpson clonality was calculated as the square root of Simpson's diversity index over productive rearrangements. TCRdb re-hosts the immuneACCESS table, in-frame sequences only. Its copies lack some clones; in the studies checked, an unresolved V gene accounts for under half of them, and the cause for the rest is not known. From that table come the V and J calls and clone size; the DNA was used to work out D and trimming. The sample contains 250,000 or so clones, over 75% of them found a single time. 2.5% to 3.5% of the sample is in the top ten clones.

The paper as a whole reports these results and caveats: Clinical and demographic metadata were provided uncurated, with the amount varying by source and participant.

The TCR comes from a woman aged 35 to 49 who had been exposed to COVID-19. Sequencing was done on a sample of PBMCs or T cells enriched from blood (not recorded which). The V and J genes are TRBV11-3 and TRBJ1-2, with 8 bases in between that match TRBD1. For the CDR3, the sequence is CASSFSGGDGYTF. The DNA is TGTGCCAGCAGCTTCTCAGGGGGCGATGGCTACACCTTC.